Shown below are 6 T cell receptor beta chains from a single sample sequenced in a study of T cell clonotyping in hematopoietic cell transplantation. Described time point: recipient sample about 28 days before transplant, after cytoreduction. The protocol was immunoSEQ multiplex PCR, while the TCRdb copy is restricted to in-frame clones and leaves out a portion. The data contain about 13,000 clones, over 80% of them singletons. Material: peripheral blood mononuclear cells, obtained before stem cell transplant. The receptor set was obtained from a man between 60 and 70 years old with acute myeloid leukemia. Some clones in this sample may be carry-over from other donors' samples.

This clone was seen once. This chain connects TRBV5-6 to TRBJ1-2; D unclear. Germline V gene sequence: CDR1 SGHDT, CDR2 YYEEEE. This CDR3 spans 13 amino acids. The V gene lost 4 bases and the J gene lost 2 bases, with 9 bases spanning the gap. The CDR3 DNA reads TGTGCCAGCAGCCCAACGGAAAACTATGGCTACACCTTC. This sequence encodes CASSPTENYGYTF.

The V and J genes are TRBV14 and TRBJ1-1; D ambiguous. CDR3 length equals 12 residues. With 3 bases removed from V and 6 bases from J, the gap between germline ends came to 8 bases. CDR1 is SGHDN, CDR2 FVKESK, per germline. The CDR3 sequence: CASSHYRAEAFF. The CDR3 region has the DNA TGTGCCAGCAGCCATTATAGGGCTGAAGCTTTCTTT.

This chain uses TRBV28 with TRBJ1-2; D unresolved. There are 14 residues in the CDR3. Trimming removed 5 bases at V and 6 bases at J, with 16 bases between. Germline V lookup: CDR1 MDHEN, CDR2 SYDVKM. The CDR3 DNA reads as TGTGCCAGCAGTCTCCTCCAGGAGGTAGATGGCTACACCTTC. This sequence encodes CASSLLQEVDGYTF.

V usage is TRBV27 and J usage is TRBJ2-2, with a possible D match to TRBD1 (5 bases). CDR3 size: 16 residues. Trimming removed 4 bases from V and 6 bases from J, with 18 bases in between. Germline values: CDR1 MNHEY, CDR2 SMNVEV (reference sequence). The CDR3 coding sequence is TGTGCCAGCAGTTCGTATCTCAGGGTTTCCGCCGGGGAGCTGTTTTTT. Translating it yields CASSSYLRVSAGELFF.

The chain is built from TRBV30 and TRBJ1-1, with 11 bases aligning to TRBD1. The CDR3 contains 13 residues. The germline gives CDR1 GTSNPN, CDR2 SVGIG (reference sequence). V was clipped by 7 bases and J by 11 bases; unmatched bases: 12. The CDR3 spells CASRTGGTMLAFF. The CDR3 bases are TGTGCCTCCAGGACAGGGGGCACGATGTTGGCTTTCTTT.

The V and J genes are TRBV5-4 and TRBJ2-7; D possibly corresponds to TRBD1 (6 bases). Looked up from germline, CDR1 is SGHNT and CDR2 is YYREEE (reference sequence). The CDR3 has 13 residues. The germline V and J ends were trimmed by 4 bases and 0 bases, with 8 bases remaining between them. CDR3 DNA sequence: TGTGCCAGCAGCCCGGACAGCTCCTACGAGCAGTACTTC. Translation: CASSPDSSYEQYF. The full variable domain, its missing parts supplied by reference TRBV5-4 and TRBJ2-7, is ETGVTQSPTHLIKTRGQQVTLRCSSQSGHNTVSWYQQALGQGPQFIFQYYREEENGRGNFPPRFSGLQFPNYSSELNVNALELDDSALYLCASSPDSSYEQYFGPGTRLTVT.